The sequence of this T cell receptor (beta chain) was determined in a study of identical twins. TCRdb redid the calling of the 5' RACE reads with MiXCR, one entry per CDR3 protein. Of 1,800,000 or so distinct CDR3 sequences listed, under 35% are singletons. Remarks on this clonotype: The antigen remains unidentified.

This CDR3 has 15 residues. V shed 5 bases and J 3 bases; nucleotides not matched to a gene: 10. Germline lookup yields CDR1 LNHDA and CDR2 SQIVND (reference sequence). Whole-study results and caveats: Shared out-of-frame alpha sequences (those common to twins) showed excess low generation probability. Weaker excess twin sharing was observed in beta out-of-frame sequences. The study reached conclusions through statistical analysis that was cross-sectional, not following the same donors. Out-of-frame sharing of TCR alpha in monozygotic twins was underestimated by models.

This receptor was identified in a newborn girl in good health. V gene TRBV19 combines with J gene TRBJ2-7; 7 nucleotides agree with TRBD1. Material for sequencing was cord blood. As DNA, the CDR3 is TGTGCCAGTAGTGGTCGACAGGGCCATAACTACGAGCAGTACTTC. Amino acids: CASSGRQGHNYEQYF.